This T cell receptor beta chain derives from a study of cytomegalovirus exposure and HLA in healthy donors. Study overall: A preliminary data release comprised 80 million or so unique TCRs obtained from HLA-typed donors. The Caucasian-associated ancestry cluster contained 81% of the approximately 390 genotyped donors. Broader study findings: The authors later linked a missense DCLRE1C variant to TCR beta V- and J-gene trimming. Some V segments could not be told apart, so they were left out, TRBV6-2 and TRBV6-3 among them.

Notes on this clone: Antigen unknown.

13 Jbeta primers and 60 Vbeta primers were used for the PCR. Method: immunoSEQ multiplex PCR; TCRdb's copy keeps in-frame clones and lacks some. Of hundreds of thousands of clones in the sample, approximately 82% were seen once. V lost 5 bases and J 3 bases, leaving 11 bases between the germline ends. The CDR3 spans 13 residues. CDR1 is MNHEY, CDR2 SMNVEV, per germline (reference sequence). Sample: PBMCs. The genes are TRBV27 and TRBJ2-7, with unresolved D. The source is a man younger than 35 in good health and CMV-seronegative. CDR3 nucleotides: TGTGCCAGCAGTCCTATAGATCGCTACGAGCAGTACTTC. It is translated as CASSPIDRYEQYF.